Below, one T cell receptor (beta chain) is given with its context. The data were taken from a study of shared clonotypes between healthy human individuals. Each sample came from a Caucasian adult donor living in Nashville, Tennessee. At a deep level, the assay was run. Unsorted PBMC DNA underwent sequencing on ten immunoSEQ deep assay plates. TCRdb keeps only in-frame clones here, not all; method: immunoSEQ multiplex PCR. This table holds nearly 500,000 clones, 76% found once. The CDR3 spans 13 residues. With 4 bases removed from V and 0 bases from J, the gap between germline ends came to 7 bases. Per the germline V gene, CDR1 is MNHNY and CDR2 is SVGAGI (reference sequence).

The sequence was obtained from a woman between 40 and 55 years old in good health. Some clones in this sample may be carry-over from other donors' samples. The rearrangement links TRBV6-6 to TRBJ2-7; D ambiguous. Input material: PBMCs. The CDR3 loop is CASSWGSSYEQYF. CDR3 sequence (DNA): TGTGCCAGCAGTTGGGGTAGCTCCTACGAGCAGTACTTC.